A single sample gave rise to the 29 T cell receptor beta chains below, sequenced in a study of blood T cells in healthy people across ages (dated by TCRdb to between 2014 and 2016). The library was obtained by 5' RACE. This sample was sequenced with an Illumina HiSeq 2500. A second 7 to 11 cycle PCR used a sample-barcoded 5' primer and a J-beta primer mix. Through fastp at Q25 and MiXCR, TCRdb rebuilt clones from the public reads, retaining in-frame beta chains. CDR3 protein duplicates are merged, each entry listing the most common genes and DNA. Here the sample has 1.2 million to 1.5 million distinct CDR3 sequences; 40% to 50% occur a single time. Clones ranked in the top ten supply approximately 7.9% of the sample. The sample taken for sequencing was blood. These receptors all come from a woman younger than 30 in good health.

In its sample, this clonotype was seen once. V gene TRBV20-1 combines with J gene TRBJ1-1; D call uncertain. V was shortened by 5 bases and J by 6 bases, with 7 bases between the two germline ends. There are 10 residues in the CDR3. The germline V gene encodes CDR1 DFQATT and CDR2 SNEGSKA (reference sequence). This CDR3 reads CSASYPEAFF. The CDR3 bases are TGCAGTGCTTCCTACCCTGAAGCTTTCTTT.

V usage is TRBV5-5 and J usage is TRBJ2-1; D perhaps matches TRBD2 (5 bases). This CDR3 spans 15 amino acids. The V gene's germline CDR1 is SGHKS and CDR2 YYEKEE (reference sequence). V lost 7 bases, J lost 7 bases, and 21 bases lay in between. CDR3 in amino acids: CASDRGQEFMNEQFF. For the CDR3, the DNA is TGTGCCAGCGACCGAGGGCAGGAGTTCATGAATGAGCAGTTCTTC.

The CDR3 protein is CASSLVGASYEQYF. CDR3 DNA sequence: TGTGCCAGCAGCTTAGTAGGGGCATCCTACGAGCAGTACTTC. The genes are TRBV27 and TRBJ2-7; D may be TRBD1 (5 bases). Deletions cut 6 bases from V and 1 base from J, with 13 bases between. The CDR3 extends over 14 amino acids. CDR1 is MNHEY, CDR2 SMNVEV, per germline (reference sequence).

The CDR3 loop reads CAISGERGGNQETQYF. The DNA of the CDR3 is TGTGCCATCAGTGGTGAGCGGGGGGGGAACCAAGAGACCCAGTACTTC. The chain combines TRBV10-3 with TRBJ2-5; 10 bases line up with TRBD2. After removal of 4 bases from V and 0 bases from J, the junction contained 5 bases not matched to a gene. This CDR3 is built from 16 residues. CDR1 and CDR2 (germline): ENHRY, SYGVKD.

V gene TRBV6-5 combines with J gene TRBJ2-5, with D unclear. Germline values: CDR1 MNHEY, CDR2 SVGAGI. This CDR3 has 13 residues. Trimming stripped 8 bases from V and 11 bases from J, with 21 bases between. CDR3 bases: TGTGCCAGCCAGAAGTCCGGGTCCAATGAGCAGTACTTC. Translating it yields CASQKSGSNEQYF.

CDR3 sequence reads: CASSYSGGGAEAFF. The CDR3 coding sequence is TGTGCCAGCAGTTACTCGGGGGGTGGGGCTGAAGCTTTCTTT. V and J are TRBV6-5 and TRBJ1-1; D is perhaps TRBD1 (5 bases). This CDR3 comprises 14 residues. V lost 0 bases and J 6 bases, leaving 11 bases between the germline ends. Germline V gene data show CDR1 as MNHEY and CDR2 as SVGAGI.

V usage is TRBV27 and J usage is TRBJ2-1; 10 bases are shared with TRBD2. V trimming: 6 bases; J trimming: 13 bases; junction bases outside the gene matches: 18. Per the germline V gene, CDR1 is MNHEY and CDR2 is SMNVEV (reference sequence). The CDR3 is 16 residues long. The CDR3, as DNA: TGTGCCAGCAGGAAACCAGGGGGACTAGCGCCAGAGACCCAGTTCTTC. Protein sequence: CASRKPGGLAPETQFF.

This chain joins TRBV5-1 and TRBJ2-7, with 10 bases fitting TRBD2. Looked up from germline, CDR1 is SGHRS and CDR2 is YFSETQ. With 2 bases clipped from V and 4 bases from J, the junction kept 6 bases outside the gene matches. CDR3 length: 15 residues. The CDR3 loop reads CASSFRLAGDYEQYF. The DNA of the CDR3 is TGCGCCAGCAGCTTCCGGCTAGCGGGAGATTACGAGCAGTACTTC.

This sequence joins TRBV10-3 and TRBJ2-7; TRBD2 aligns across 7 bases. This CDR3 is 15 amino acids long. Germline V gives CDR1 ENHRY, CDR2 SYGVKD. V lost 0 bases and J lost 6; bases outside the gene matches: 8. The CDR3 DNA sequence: TGTGCCATCAGTGAGTCAGGATCGGGGGGAAGCGAGCAGTACTTC. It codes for CAISESGSGGSEQYF.

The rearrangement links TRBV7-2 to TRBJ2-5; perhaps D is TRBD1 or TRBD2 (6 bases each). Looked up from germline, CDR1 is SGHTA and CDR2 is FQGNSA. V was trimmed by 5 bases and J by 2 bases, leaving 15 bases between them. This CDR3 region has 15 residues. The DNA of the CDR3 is TGTGCCAGCAGCCCACAGGGACTGCTACAAGAGACCCAGTACTTC. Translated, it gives CASSPQGLLQETQYF.

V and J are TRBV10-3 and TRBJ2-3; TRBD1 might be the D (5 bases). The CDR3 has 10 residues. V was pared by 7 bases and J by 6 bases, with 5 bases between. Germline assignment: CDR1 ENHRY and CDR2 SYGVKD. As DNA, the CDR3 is TGTGCCATCAAGGGGGATACGCAGTATTTT. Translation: CAIKGDTQYF.

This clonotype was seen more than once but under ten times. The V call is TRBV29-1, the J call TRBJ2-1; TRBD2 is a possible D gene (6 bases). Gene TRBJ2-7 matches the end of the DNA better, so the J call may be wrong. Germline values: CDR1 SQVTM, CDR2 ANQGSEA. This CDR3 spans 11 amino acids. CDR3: CSVDYYNEQYF. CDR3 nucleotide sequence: TGCAGCGTGGACTATTACAATGAGCAGTACTTC.

CDR3 coding DNA: TGTGCCAGTACGCAGGGATTCGAGGACTATGGCTACACCTTC. Encoded protein: CASTQGFEDYGYTF. The V and J genes are TRBV6-1 and TRBJ1-2; D perhaps matches TRBD1 (5 bases). CDR3 length equals 14 residues. The ends were cut back, 9 bases at V and 3 bases at J, with 17 bases in the middle. In germline, CDR1 is MNHNS, CDR2 SASEGT.

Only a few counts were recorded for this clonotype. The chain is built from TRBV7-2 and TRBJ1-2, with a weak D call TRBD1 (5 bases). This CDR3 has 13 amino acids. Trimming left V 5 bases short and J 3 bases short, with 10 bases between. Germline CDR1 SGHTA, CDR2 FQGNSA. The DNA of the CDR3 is TGTGCCAGCAGCCCAGGACACTACTATGGCTACACCTTC. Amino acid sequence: CASSPGHYYGYTF.

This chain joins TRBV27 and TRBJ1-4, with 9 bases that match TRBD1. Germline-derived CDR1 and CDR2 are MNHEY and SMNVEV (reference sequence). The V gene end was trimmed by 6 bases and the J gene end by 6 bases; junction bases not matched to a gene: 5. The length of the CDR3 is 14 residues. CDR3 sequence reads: CASRGQGRDEKLFF. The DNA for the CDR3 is TGTGCCAGCAGGGGACAGGGAAGAGATGAAAAACTGTTTTTT.

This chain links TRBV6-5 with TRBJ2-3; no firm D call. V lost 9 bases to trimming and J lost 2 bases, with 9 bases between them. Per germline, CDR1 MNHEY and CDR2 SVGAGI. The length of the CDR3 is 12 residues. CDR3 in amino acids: CARERDTDTQYF. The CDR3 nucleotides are TGTGCCAGAGAAAGGGACACAGATACGCAGTATTTT.

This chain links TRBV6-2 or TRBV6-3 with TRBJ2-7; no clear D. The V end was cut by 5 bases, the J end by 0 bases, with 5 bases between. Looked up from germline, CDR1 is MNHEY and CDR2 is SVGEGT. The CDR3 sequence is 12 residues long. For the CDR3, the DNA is TGTGCCAGCAGTGACAACTCCTACGAGCAGTACTTC. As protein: CASSDNSYEQYF.

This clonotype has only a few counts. DNA of the CDR3: TGTGCCAGCAGTTGGGGACTAGCGGACAATGAGCAGTTCTTC. It is translated as CASSWGLADNEQFF. V and J are TRBV27 and TRBJ2-1; 11 nucleotides align to TRBD2. This CDR3 spans 14 amino acids. V gave up 4 bases and J gave up 5 bases; unmatched junction bases: 1. CDR1 MNHEY and CDR2 SMNVEV come from the germline V gene (reference sequence).

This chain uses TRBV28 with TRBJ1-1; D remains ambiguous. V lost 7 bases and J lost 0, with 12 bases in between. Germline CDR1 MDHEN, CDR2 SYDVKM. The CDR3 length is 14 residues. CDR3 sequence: CASTSGGMNTEAFF. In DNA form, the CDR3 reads TGTGCCAGCACCTCGGGTGGCATGAACACTGAAGCTTTCTTT. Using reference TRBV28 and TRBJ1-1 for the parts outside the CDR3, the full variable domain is DVKVTQSSRYLVKRTGEKVFLECVQDMDHENMFWYRQDPGLGLRLIYFSYDVKMKEKGDIPEGYSVSREKKERFSLILESASTNQTSMYLCASTSGGMNTEAFFGQGTRLTVV.

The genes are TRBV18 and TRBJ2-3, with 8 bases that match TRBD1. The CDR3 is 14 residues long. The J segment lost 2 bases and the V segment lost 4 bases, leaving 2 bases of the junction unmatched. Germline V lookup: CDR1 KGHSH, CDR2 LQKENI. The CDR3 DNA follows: TGTGCCAGCTCACGGACAGGGACCACAGATACGCAGTATTTT. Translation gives CASSRTGTTDTQYF.

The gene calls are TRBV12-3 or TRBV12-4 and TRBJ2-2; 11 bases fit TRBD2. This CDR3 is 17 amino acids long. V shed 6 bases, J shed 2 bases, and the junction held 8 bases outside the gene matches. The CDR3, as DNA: TGTGCCAGCAGAGGTAGCGGGGGGGCCTTTAACACCGGGGAGCTGTTTTTT. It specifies CASRGSGGAFNTGELFF.

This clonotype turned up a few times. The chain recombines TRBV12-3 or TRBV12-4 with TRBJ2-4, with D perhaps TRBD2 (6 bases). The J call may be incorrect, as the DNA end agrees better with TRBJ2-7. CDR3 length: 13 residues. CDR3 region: CASNPGLGYEQYF. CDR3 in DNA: TGTGCCAGCAACCCGGGACTGGGCTACGAGCAGTACTTC.

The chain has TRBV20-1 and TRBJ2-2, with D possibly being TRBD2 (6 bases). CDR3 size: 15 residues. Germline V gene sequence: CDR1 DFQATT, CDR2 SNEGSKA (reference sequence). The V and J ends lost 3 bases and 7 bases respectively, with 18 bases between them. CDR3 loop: CSASDPTREGGELFF. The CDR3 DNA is TGCAGTGCTAGCGACCCGACTAGAGAAGGCGGGGAGCTGTTTTTT.

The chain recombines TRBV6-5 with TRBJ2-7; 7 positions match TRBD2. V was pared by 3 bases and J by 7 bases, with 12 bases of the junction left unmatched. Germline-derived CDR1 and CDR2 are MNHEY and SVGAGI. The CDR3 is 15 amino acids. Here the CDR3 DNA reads TGTGCCAGCAGTTATTCTGCGGGAGAGATCCATGAGCAGTACTTC. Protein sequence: CASSYSAGEIHEQYF.

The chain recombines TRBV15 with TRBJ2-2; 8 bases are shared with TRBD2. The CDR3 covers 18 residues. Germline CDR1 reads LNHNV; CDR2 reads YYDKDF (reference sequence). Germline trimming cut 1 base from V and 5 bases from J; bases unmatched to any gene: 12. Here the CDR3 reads CATSRALVTAGETGELFF. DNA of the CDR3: TGTGCCACCAGCAGAGCCCTGGTAACAGCGGGGGAAACCGGGGAGCTGTTTTTT.

CDR3 residues: CASSLGPSGRVTGELFF. The CDR3 nucleotides read TGTGCCAGCAGCTTAGGTCCTAGCGGGAGGGTCACCGGGGAGCTGTTTTTT. The chain recombines TRBV7-2 with TRBJ2-2, with 12 bases that match TRBD2. From germline, CDR1 is SGHTA and CDR2 FQGNSA. The CDR3 runs to 17 residues. With 1 base clipped from V and 4 bases from J, the junction kept 4 bases outside the gene matches.

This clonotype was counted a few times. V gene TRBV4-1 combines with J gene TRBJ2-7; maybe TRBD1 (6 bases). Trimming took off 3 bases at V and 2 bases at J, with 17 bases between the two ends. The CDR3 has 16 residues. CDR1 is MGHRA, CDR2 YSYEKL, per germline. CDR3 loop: CASSQTHGTPAYEQYF. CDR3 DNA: TGCGCCAGCAGCCAGACGCACGGGACACCAGCCTACGAGCAGTACTTC.

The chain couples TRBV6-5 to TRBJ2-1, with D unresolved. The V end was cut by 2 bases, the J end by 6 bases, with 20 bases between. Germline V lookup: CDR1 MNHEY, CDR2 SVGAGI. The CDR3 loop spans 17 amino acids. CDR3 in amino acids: CASSYAVTHPRLNEQFF. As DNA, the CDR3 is TGTGCCAGCAGTTACGCCGTCACTCACCCACGGCTCAATGAGCAGTTCTTC.

CDR3 sequence reads: CASRPAYPDSTDTQYF. In DNA, the CDR3 is TGCGCCAGCAGGCCGGCTTACCCAGATAGCACAGATACGCAGTATTTT. V and J are TRBV4-1 and TRBJ2-3; D call uncertain. Deletions cut 6 bases from V and 0 bases from J, with 16 bases between. CDR3 length equals 16 residues. CDR1 and CDR2 from the germline V gene are MGHRA and YSYEKL.